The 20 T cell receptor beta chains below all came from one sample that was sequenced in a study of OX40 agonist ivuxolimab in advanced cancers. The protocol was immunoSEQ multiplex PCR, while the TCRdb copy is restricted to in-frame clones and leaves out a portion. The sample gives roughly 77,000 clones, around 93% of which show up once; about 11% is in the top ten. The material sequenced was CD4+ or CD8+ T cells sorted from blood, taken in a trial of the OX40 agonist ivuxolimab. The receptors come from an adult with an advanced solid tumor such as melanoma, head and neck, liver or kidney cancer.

The chain's CDR3 is CANGGPSSYEQYF. CDR3 coding DNA: TGTGCCAACGGGGGCCCGAGCTCCTACGAGCAGTACTTC. This chain connects TRBV10-3 to TRBJ2-7, with D possibly called TRBD1 or TRBD2 (6 bases each). CDR1 is ENHRY and CDR2 is SYGVKD in the germline V gene. The CDR3 contains 13 residues. The V and J ends lost 10 bases and 0 bases respectively, with 13 bases between them.

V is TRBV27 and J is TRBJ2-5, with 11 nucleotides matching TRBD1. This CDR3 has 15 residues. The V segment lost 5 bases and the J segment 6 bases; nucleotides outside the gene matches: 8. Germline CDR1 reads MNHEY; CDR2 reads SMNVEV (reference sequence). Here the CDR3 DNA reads TGTGCCAGCAGTGGCCGGACAGGGGGCCTAAAGACCCAGTACTTC. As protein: CASSGRTGGLKTQYF.

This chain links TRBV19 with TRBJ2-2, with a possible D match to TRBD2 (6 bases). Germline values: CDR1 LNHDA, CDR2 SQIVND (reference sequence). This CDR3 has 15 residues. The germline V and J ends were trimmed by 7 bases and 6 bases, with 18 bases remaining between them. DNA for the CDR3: TGTGCCAGTAAGCCCGAGGCGGGGTGGTCCGGGGAGCTGTTTTTT. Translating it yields CASKPEAGWSGELFF.

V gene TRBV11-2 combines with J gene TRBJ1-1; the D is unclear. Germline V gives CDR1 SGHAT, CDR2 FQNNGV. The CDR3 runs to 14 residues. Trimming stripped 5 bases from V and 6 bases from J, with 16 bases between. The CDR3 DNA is TGTGCCAGCAGCCCACCTCCAGCCATCCCTGAAGCTTTCTTT. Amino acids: CASSPPPAIPEAFF.

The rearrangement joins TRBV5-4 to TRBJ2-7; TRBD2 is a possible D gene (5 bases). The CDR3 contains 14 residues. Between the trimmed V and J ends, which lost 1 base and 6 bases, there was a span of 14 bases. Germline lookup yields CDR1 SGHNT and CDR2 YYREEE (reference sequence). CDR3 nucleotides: TGTGCCAGCAGCTTGAGAGGGCTCCTCGGCGAGCAGTACTTC. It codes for CASSLRGLLGEQYF.

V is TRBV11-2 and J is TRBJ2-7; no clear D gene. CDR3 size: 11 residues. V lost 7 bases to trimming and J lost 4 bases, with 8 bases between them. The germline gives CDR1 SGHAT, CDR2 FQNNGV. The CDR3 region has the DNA TGTGCCAGCAACAAGGGATACGAGCAGTACTTC. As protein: CASNKGYEQYF.

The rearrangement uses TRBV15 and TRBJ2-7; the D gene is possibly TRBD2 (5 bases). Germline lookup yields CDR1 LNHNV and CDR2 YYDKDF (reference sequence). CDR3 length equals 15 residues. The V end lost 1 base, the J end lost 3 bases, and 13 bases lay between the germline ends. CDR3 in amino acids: CATSRGRRIFYEQYF. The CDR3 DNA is TGTGCCACCAGCAGAGGGAGGAGGATATTCTACGAGCAGTACTTC. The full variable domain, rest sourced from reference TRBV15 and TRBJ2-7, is DAMVIQNPRYQVTQFGKPVTLSCSQTLNHNVMYWYQQKSSQAPKLLFHYYDKDFNNEADTPDNFQSRRPNTSFCFLDIRSPGLGDTAMYLCATSRGRRIFYEQYFGPGTRLTVT.

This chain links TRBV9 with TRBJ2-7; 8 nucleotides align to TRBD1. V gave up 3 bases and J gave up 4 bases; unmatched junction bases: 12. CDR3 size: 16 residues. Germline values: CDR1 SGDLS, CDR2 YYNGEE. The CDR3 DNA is TGTGCCAGCAGCGGAGCCCCCCAGGGGGCTCGGTACGAGCAGTACTTC. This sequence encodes CASSGAPQGARYEQYF.

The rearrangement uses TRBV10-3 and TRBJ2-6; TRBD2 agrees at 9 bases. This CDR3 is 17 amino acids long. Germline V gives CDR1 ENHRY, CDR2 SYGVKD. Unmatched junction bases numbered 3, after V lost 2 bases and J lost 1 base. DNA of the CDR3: TGTGCCATCAGTGAGCTAGCGGGGAGGTCTGGGGCCAACGTCCTGACTTTC. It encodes CAISELAGRSGANVLTF.

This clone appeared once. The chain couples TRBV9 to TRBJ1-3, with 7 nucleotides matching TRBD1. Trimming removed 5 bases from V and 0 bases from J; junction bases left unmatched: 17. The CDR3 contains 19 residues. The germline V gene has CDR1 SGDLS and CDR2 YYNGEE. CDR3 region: CASSEFPGQESPSGNTIYF. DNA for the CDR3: TGTGCCAGCAGTGAGTTCCCCGGACAGGAGTCACCCTCTGGAAACACCATATATTTT.

CDR3 nucleotide sequence: TGTGCCAGCGTTCCATGCGAGCGGGATCAGCCCCAGCATTTT. Amino acids: CASVPCERDQPQHF. V usage is TRBV7-7 and J usage is TRBJ1-5, with D unresolved. Germline assignment: CDR1 SSHAT and CDR2 FNYEAQ (reference sequence). Deletions cut 8 bases from V and 5 bases from J, with 16 bases between. CDR3 length equals 14 residues.

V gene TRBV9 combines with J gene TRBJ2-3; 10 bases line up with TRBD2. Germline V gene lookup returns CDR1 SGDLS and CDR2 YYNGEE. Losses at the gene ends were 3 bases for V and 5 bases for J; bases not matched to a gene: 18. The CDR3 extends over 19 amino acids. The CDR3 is CASSGSHLKSGGAGDTQYF. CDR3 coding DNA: TGTGCCAGCAGCGGGTCCCACCTAAAAAGCGGGGGGGCCGGAGATACGCAGTATTTT.

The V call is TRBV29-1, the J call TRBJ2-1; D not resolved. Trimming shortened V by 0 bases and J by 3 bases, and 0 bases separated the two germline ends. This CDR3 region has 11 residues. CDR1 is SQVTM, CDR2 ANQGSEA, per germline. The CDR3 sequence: CSVEDYNEQFF. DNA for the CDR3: TGCAGCGTTGAAGACTACAATGAGCAGTTCTTC.

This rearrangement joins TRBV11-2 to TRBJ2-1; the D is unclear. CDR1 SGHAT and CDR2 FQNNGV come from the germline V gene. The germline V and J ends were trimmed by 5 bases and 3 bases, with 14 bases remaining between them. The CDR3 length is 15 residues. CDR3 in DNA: TGTGCCAGCAGCAACCTAGTACGAGGCTACAATGAGCAGTTCTTC. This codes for CASSNLVRGYNEQFF.

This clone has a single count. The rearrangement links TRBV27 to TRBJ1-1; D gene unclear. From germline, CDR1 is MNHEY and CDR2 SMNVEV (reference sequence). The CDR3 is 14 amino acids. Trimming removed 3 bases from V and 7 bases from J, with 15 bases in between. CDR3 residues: CASSFLPSLVEAFF. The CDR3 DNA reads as TGTGCCAGCAGTTTTCTTCCCTCACTAGTTGAAGCTTTCTTT.

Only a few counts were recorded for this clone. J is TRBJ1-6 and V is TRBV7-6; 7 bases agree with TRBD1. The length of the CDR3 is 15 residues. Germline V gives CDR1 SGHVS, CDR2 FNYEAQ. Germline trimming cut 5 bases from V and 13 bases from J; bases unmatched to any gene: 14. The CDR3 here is CASSGITGEMAPLHF. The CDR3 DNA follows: TGTGCCAGCAGCGGAATAACAGGGGAAATGGCGCCCCTCCACTTT.

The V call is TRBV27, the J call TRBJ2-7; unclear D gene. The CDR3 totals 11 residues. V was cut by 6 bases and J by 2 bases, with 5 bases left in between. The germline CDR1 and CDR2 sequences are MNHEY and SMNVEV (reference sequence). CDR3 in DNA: TGTGCCAGCAGCGGTCCCTACGAGCAGTACTTC. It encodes CASSGPYEQYF.

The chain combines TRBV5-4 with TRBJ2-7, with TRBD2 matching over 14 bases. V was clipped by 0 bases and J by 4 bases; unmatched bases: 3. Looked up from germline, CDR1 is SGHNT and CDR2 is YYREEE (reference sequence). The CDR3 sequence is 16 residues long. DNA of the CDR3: TGTGCCAGCAGCTTGGGTCGGACTAGCGGGGGGTACGAGCAGTACTTC. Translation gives CASSLGRTSGGYEQYF.

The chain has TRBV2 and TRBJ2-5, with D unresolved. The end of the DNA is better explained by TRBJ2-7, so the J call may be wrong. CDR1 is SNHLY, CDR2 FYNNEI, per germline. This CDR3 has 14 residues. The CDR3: CASSVKGFSYEQYF. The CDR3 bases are TGTGCCAGCAGTGTCAAGGGTTTCTCCTACGAGCAGTACTTC.

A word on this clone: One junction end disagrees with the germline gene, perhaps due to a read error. The CDR3 DNA sequence: TGTGCTAGCAGCTTAGGACAGGGGGGGCACTACGAGCAGTACTTC. Its translation is CASSLGQGGHYEQYF. The chain has TRBV7-7 and TRBJ2-5; 10 bases are shared with TRBD1. The DNA end favors TRBJ2-7, so the J call may be wrong. In germline, CDR1 is SSHAT, CDR2 FNYEAQ (reference sequence). The CDR3 covers 15 residues.